Shown below are 18 T cell receptor beta chains from a single sample sequenced in a study of OX40 agonist ivuxolimab in advanced cancers. Data came from immunoSEQ multiplex PCR; TCRdb stores just in-frame clones and leaves some out. Of over 65,000 clones in the sample, more than 80% were seen once. Sequencing used CD4+ or CD8+ T cells sorted from blood, obtained in a trial of the OX40 agonist ivuxolimab. All receptors come from an adult with an advanced solid tumor such as melanoma, head and neck, liver or kidney cancer.

This clone was seen just once. The J gene is TRBJ2-7, the V gene TRBV21-1; the table gives TRBD1 as D, unverified against the DNA. TRBV21-1 is assigned pseudogene status. The CDR3 totals 16 residues. CDR3 bases: TGTGCCAGCAGCATAGGGTTTAGGCAGGGAACCTACGAGCAGTACTTC. Translating gives CASSIGFRQGTYEQYF.

This chain connects TRBV11-2 to TRBJ2-6; D call uncertain. This CDR3 contains 15 residues. Per the germline V gene, CDR1 is SGHAT and CDR2 is FQNNGV. V shed 1 base and J shed 0 bases, with 4 bases lying between them. For the CDR3, the DNA is TGTGCCAGCAGCTTAGGCCTCTCTGGGGCCAACGTCCTGACTTTC. This sequence encodes CASSLGLSGANVLTF.

V gene TRBV2 combines with J gene TRBJ2-7; 7 bases align to TRBD2. Looked up from germline, CDR1 is SNHLY and CDR2 is FYNNEI. The CDR3 has 13 amino acids. Trimming cost V 8 bases and J 2 bases; bases outside gene matches: 6. The CDR3 spells CASGEGRPYEQYF. The DNA of the CDR3 is TGTGCCAGCGGGGAGGGGCGTCCCTACGAGCAGTACTTC.

This clone has just a few counts. The chain employs TRBV14 and TRBJ2-5, with D hard to call. V lost 0 bases and J 4 bases, leaving 9 bases between the germline ends. The CDR3 totals 14 residues. The germline V gene encodes CDR1 SGHDN and CDR2 FVKESK. CDR3 nucleotides: TGTGCCAGCAGCCAAGATCTCACGAGAGAGACCCAGTACTTC. Its protein is CASSQDLTRETQYF.

The chain joins TRBV18 to TRBJ2-3, with D maybe TRBD1 (6 bases). This CDR3 contains 17 residues. V was clipped by 3 bases and J by 2 bases, with 18 bases between them. Germline V gene data show CDR1 as KGHSH and CDR2 as LQKENI. The CDR3 spells CASSPLQGAELTDTQYF. DNA of the CDR3: TGTGCCAGCTCACCCCTACAGGGAGCGGAACTCACAGATACGCAGTATTTT.

This clone was counted a single time. The chain is built from TRBV11-2 and TRBJ2-7; the D is unclear. The CDR3 has 13 residues. Germline lookup yields CDR1 SGHAT and CDR2 FQNNGV. The V end lost 2 bases, the J end lost 9 bases, and 14 bases lay between the germline ends. The CDR3 protein is CASSLLEWAPQYF. CDR3 DNA: TGTGCCAGCAGCTTATTGGAGTGGGCCCCGCAGTACTTC.

The V call is TRBV19, the J call TRBJ1-5; D gene uncertain. CDR3 length: 13 residues. The germline V and J ends were trimmed by 7 bases and 3 bases, with 10 bases remaining between them. Germline values: CDR1 LNHDA, CDR2 SQIVND (reference sequence). CDR3 DNA: TGTGCCAGTAAGCGGAGGGACAATCAGCCCCAGCATTTT. Protein sequence: CASKRRDNQPQHF.

The rearrangement uses TRBV18 and TRBJ2-1; 12 bases are shared with TRBD2. Germline V gene sequence: CDR1 KGHSH, CDR2 LQKENI. Unmatched junction bases numbered 2, after V lost 3 bases and J lost 8 bases. This CDR3 is 14 amino acids long. Here the CDR3 DNA reads TGTGCCAGCTCACCGACTAGCGGGGGCTATGAGCAGTTCTTC. It specifies CASSPTSGGYEQFF.

V is TRBV28 and J is TRBJ2-2; the D gene is possibly TRBD1 (5 bases). CDR1 and CDR2 from the germline V gene are MDHEN and SYDVKM. The ends were cut back, 6 bases at V and 3 bases at J, with 17 bases in the middle. This CDR3 is built from 16 residues. CDR3 loop: CASSPYYRQYTGELFF. The CDR3 DNA is TGTGCCAGCAGCCCCTACTATCGACAGTACACCGGGGAGCTGTTTTTT. The complete variable domain, with remaining parts taken from reference TRBV28 and TRBJ2-2, reads DVKVTQSSRYLVKRTGEKVFLECVQDMDHENMFWYRQDPGLGLRLIYFSYDVKMKEKGDIPEGYSVSREKKERFSLILESASTNQTSMYLCASSPYYRQYTGELFFGEGSRLTVL.

This chain joins TRBV28 and TRBJ1-2, with D unresolved. Germline CDR1 MDHEN, CDR2 SYDVKM. Trimming removed 5 bases at V and 4 bases at J, with 8 bases between. This CDR3 has 12 amino acids. CDR3 sequence (DNA): TGTGCCAGCAGTGAGGCGGGCTATGGCTACACCTTC. Its translation: CASSEAGYGYTF.

J is TRBJ1-2 and V is TRBV18; D is ambiguous. The CDR3 extends over 13 amino acids. The ends were cut back, 5 bases at V and 8 bases at J, with 15 bases in the middle. Germline values: CDR1 KGHSH, CDR2 LQKENI. CDR3 loop: CASSSLRETGYTF. CDR3 in DNA: TGTGCCAGCTCATCCCTTCGGGAAACGGGCTACACCTTC.

This clone was seen a few times. The chain uses TRBV5-1 and TRBJ2-3; TRBD2 matches at 7 bases. From germline, CDR1 is SGHRS and CDR2 YFSETQ. The CDR3 contains 13 residues. V was pared by 6 bases and J by 2 bases, with 3 bases of the junction left unmatched. CDR3 nucleotide sequence: TGCGCCAGCAAACAGCGGGACACAGATACGCAGTATTTT. This translates into CASKQRDTDTQYF. Supplemented by reference TRBV5-1 and TRBJ2-3, the full variable domain reads KAGVTQTPRYLIKTRGQQVTLSCSPISGHRSVSWYQQTPGQGLQFLFEYFSETQRNKGNFPGRFSGRQFSNSRSEMNVSTLELGDSALYLCASKQRDTDTQYFGPGTRLTVL.

This clone was counted between two and nine times. This chain uses TRBV14 with TRBJ1-4, with unresolved D. Germline loops: CDR1 SGHDN, CDR2 FVKESK. Trimming removed 4 bases from V and 8 bases from J, with 8 bases in between. This CDR3 contains 12 residues. The DNA for the CDR3 is TGTGCCAGCAGCCCTAAAGGGGAAAAACTGTTTTTT. Translation: CASSPKGEKLFF.

The V call is TRBV2, the J call TRBJ2-1; TRBD2 is a possible D gene (6 bases). The CDR3 consists of 14 residues. From germline, CDR1 is SNHLY and CDR2 FYNNEI. The V end lost 6 bases, the J end lost 0 bases, and 9 bases lay between the germline ends. CDR3 coding DNA: TGTGCCAGCAGGGAGCGGGTCTCCTACAATGAGCAGTTCTTC. This gives the protein CASRERVSYNEQFF.

This chain links TRBV4-2 with TRBJ2-4; maybe TRBD2 (5 bases). V lost 0 bases to trimming and J lost 0 bases, with 9 bases between them. This CDR3 contains 16 residues. Per germline, CDR1 LGHNA and CDR2 YNFKEQ. For the CDR3, the DNA is TGTGCCAGCAGCCAAGAAGGCGGACTAGCCAAAAACATTCAGTACTTC. As protein: CASSQEGGLAKNIQYF.

The CDR3 spells CASSPKLGDRDYEQYF. The CDR3 DNA reads TGTGCCAGCAGCCCCAAGCTGGGAGACAGAGACTACGAGCAGTACTTC. The V call is TRBV13, the J call TRBJ2-7, with D possibly called TRBD1 or TRBD2 (5 bases each). Per the germline V gene, CDR1 is PRHDT and CDR2 is FYEKMQ (reference sequence). This CDR3 comprises 16 residues. The V end was cut by 5 bases, the J end by 3 bases, with 20 bases between.

The chain recombines TRBV7-3 with TRBJ2-7; D is unclear. The CDR3 runs 16 residues. The V end lost 1 base, the J end lost 4 bases, and 17 bases lay between the germline ends. From germline, CDR1 is SGHTA and CDR2 FQGTGA. The CDR3 DNA follows: TGTGCCAGCAGCTTAAAGCCGCTAAGCGAGCCATACGAGCAGTACTTC. Translation: CASSLKPLSEPYEQYF.

The chain has TRBV7-3 and TRBJ2-6; tentatively, D is TRBD2 (5 bases). Trimming pared 5 bases from V and 4 bases from J, leaving 12 bases between. This CDR3 has 15 residues. The germline CDR1 and CDR2 sequences are SGHTA and FQGTGA. The CDR3 DNA follows: TGTGCCAGCAGCCGGGGTGGGTCCGGGGCCAACGTCCTGACTTTC. Its protein product is CASSRGGSGANVLTF.